These 26 T cell receptor beta chains share one sample of origin, sequenced in a study of shared clonotypes between healthy human individuals. Using immunoSEQ multiplex PCR, the repertoire was profiled, and TCRdb retains in-frame clones only, with some absent. The data hold about 1.5 million clones, with 96% observed a single time. Sequences were obtained from naive CD4+ T cells sorted from blood. Subset denoted: CD45RA+ positively selected. The source is a man younger than 45 in good health.

V is TRBV5-1 and J is TRBJ2-5, with a possible D match to TRBD1 (6 bases). V dropped 5 bases and J dropped 7 bases, with 21 bases sitting between them. The CDR3 sequence is 15 residues long. Germline CDR1 and CDR2: SGHRS and YFSETQ. The CDR3 region has the DNA TGCGCCAGCAGAGATAAACAGGGCTTGGTAGGGACCCAGTACTTC. It is translated as CASRDKQGLVGTQYF.

This clone was observed once. The chain carries TRBV7-9 and TRBJ2-7; TRBD1 aligns across 7 bases. The V gene's germline CDR1 is SEHNR and CDR2 FQNEAQ (reference sequence). The CDR3 has 17 amino acids. Unmatched junction bases numbered 14, after V lost 2 bases and J lost 4 bases. CDR3 sequence: CASSLSMTDRITYEQYF. The CDR3 nucleotides read TGTGCCAGCAGCTTATCCATGACGGACAGGATAACTTACGAGCAGTACTTC.

This sequence joins TRBV6-1 and TRBJ2-1; 10 nucleotides line up with TRBD2. The ends lost 5 bases at V and 9 bases at J; junction bases unmatched: 4. Germline loops: CDR1 MNHNS, CDR2 SASEGT. The CDR3 contains 13 residues. In DNA, the CDR3 is TGTGCCAGCAGTAAGGGACTAGCGTTTGAGCAGTTCTTC. Its translation is CASSKGLAFEQFF.

The V call is TRBV5-1, the J call TRBJ1-1, with D possibly being TRBD1 (5 bases). V was cut by 0 bases and J by 3 bases, with 12 bases left in between. Germline loops: CDR1 SGHRS, CDR2 YFSETQ. CDR3 length equals 15 residues. The CDR3 nucleotides are TGCGCCAGCAGCTTGGAGGCCAGGGAGGACACTGAAGCTTTCTTT. This codes for CASSLEAREDTEAFF.

The CDR3 nucleotides read TGTGCCAGCAGCGTTGGGACTAGCAACGAGCAGTACTTC. It yields the protein CASSVGTSNEQYF. The chain carries TRBV9 and TRBJ2-7; 9 bases align to TRBD2. CDR3 length: 13 residues. The V gene's germline CDR1 is SGDLS and CDR2 YYNGEE. J lost 5 bases, V lost 2 bases, and 2 bases had no gene match.

The V gene is TRBV7-2, the J gene TRBJ2-1; 11 nucleotides agree with TRBD2. After removal of 5 bases from V and 8 bases from J, the junction contained 8 bases not matched to a gene. The CDR3 has 15 residues. Per the germline V gene, CDR1 is SGHTA and CDR2 is FQGNSA. The CDR3 region is CASSRSGRGGDEQFF. The CDR3 DNA reads as TGTGCCAGCAGCCGTAGCGGGAGGGGAGGCGATGAGCAGTTCTTC.

This chain connects TRBV5-1 to TRBJ1-2; D is undetermined. Trimming took off 5 bases at V and 8 bases at J, with 22 bases between the two ends. The CDR3 is made up of 15 amino acids. The germline gives CDR1 SGHRS, CDR2 YFSETQ. The CDR3: CASRKPTGYESGYTF. The CDR3 coding sequence is TGCGCCAGCAGGAAGCCGACCGGGTACGAGAGCGGCTACACCTTC.

This clone was counted once. This chain uses TRBV18 with TRBJ1-5, with D possibly matching TRBD1 (5 bases). Germline lookup yields CDR1 KGHSH and CDR2 LQKENI. The V end was cut by 3 bases, the J end by 0 bases, with 9 bases between. This CDR3 region has 15 residues. CDR3 sequence reads: CASSPIGDSNQPQHF. DNA of the CDR3: TGTGCCAGCTCACCGATAGGGGATAGCAATCAGCCCCAGCATTTT. Complete variable domain (other parts from reference TRBV18 and TRBJ1-5): NAGVMQNPRHLVRRRGQEARLRCSPMKGHSHVYWYRQLPEEGLKFMVYLQKENIIDESGMPKERFSAEFPKEGPSILRIQQVVRGDSAAYFCASSPIGDSNQPQHFGDGTRLSIL.

This clone came up once. The chain employs TRBV28 and TRBJ2-3; D could derive from TRBD1 or TRBD2 (5 bases each). V lost 7 bases, J lost 5 bases, and 13 bases lay in between. The V gene's germline CDR1 is MDHEN and CDR2 SYDVKM. The CDR3 contains 13 residues. CDR3 sequence: CASNGSGRDTQYF. CDR3 nucleotide sequence: TGTGCCAGCAACGGTTCGGGACGAGATACGCAGTATTTT.

CDR3 protein: CASSPGLQHQPQHF. The CDR3, as DNA: TGTGCCAGCTCACCGGGGCTTCAACATCAGCCCCAGCATTTT. The V call is TRBV18, the J call TRBJ1-5; D perhaps matches TRBD1 (5 bases). Trimming removed 3 bases at V and 5 bases at J, with 11 bases between. The CDR3 is 14 residues long. Per the germline V gene, CDR1 is KGHSH and CDR2 is LQKENI.

The gene calls are TRBV6-5 and TRBJ2-3, with unresolved D. The length of the CDR3 is 12 residues. Trimming pared 6 bases from V and 5 bases from J, leaving 9 bases between. The germline V gene encodes CDR1 MNHEY and CDR2 SVGAGI. CDR3 residues: CASRSTGDTQYF. The CDR3 DNA sequence: TGTGCCAGCAGATCTACGGGAGATACGCAGTATTTT.

The gene calls are TRBV25-1 and TRBJ2-5, with D possibly being TRBD2 (5 bases). Germline lookup yields CDR1 MGHDK and CDR2 SYGVNS. Between the trimmed V and J ends, which lost 5 bases and 7 bases, there was a span of 17 bases. The CDR3 totals 14 residues. The CDR3 reads CASSFSEALWTQYF. The CDR3 region has the DNA TGTGCCAGCAGTTTTTCGGAGGCCCTATGGACCCAGTACTTC.

The rearrangement links TRBV18 to TRBJ2-7; 10 nucleotides agree with TRBD1. Germline V gene sequence: CDR1 KGHSH, CDR2 LQKENI. This CDR3 spans 15 amino acids. V was clipped by 1 base and J by 7 bases; unmatched bases: 7. CDR3 protein: CASSPLQDRGWEQYF. The DNA for the CDR3 is TGTGCCAGCTCACCACTCCAGGACAGGGGGTGGGAGCAGTACTTC.

The rearrangement joins TRBV5-4 to TRBJ2-1; D gene unclear. The CDR3 loop spans 11 amino acids. Trimming stripped 0 bases from V and 10 bases from J, with 5 bases between. CDR1 is SGHNT, CDR2 YYREEE, per germline (reference sequence). The chain's CDR3 is CASSLGPEQFF. As DNA, the CDR3 is TGTGCCAGCAGCTTGGGTCCAGAGCAGTTCTTC.

The CDR3 region is CASSFTGASTDTQYF. CDR3 nucleotide sequence: TGTGCCAGTAGTTTTACAGGGGCGTCCACAGATACGCAGTATTTT. The V and J genes are TRBV19 and TRBJ2-3; 7 nucleotides agree with TRBD1. From germline, CDR1 is LNHDA and CDR2 SQIVND (reference sequence). V dropped 5 bases and J dropped 2; count of bases not matched to a gene: 7. There are 15 residues in the CDR3. The full variable domain, completed using reference TRBV19 and TRBJ2-3, is DGGITQSPKYLFRKEGQNVTLSCEQNLNHDAMYWYRQDPGQGLRLIYYSQIVNDFQKGDIAEGYSVSREKKESFPLTVTSAQKNPTAFYLCASSFTGASTDTQYFGPGTRLTVL.

This clone has a handful of counts. The gene calls are TRBV7-3 and TRBJ2-3; no firm D call. The CDR3 spans 15 residues. The ends were cut back, 1 base at V and 6 bases at J, with 14 bases in the middle. The V gene's germline CDR1 is SGHTA and CDR2 FQGTGA. The CDR3 sequence is CASSLNAPRTDTQYF. CDR3 in DNA: TGTGCCAGCAGCTTAAACGCACCACGAACCGATACGCAGTATTTT.

This sequence joins TRBV10-1 and TRBJ1-1; D perhaps matches TRBD1 (5 bases). The CDR3 loop spans 12 amino acids. Germline loops: CDR1 WNHNN, CDR2 SYGVQD (reference sequence). V shed 3 bases and J shed 8 bases, with 10 bases lying between them. The CDR3 DNA reads as TGCGCCAGCAGTGATACTCCAGGGGAAGCTTTCTTT. Protein product: CASSDTPGEAFF.

This clone was seen once. This chain joins TRBV10-3 and TRBJ2-7, with D perhaps matching TRBD1 (6 bases). This CDR3 has 12 residues. V was cut by 8 bases and J by 2 bases, with 10 bases left in between. CDR1 and CDR2 (germline): ENHRY, SYGVKD. In DNA form, the CDR3 reads TGTGCCATCGGGACACAACCCTACGAGCAGTACTTC. Translated: CAIGTQPYEQYF.

The genes are TRBV15 and TRBJ1-4, with a weak D call TRBD1 (6 bases). Germline V gene lookup returns CDR1 LNHNV and CDR2 YYDKDF (reference sequence). The CDR3 spans 11 residues. V dropped 8 bases and J dropped 8 bases, with 9 bases sitting between them. The CDR3 DNA is TGTGCCACCCTAGGGGGAGAAAAACTGTTTTTT. It specifies CATLGGEKLFF. The full variable domain, with the rest looked up from reference TRBV15 and TRBJ1-4, is DAMVIQNPRYQVTQFGKPVTLSCSQTLNHNVMYWYQQKSSQAPKLLFHYYDKDFNNEADTPDNFQSRRPNTSFCFLDIRSPGLGDTAMYLCATLGGEKLFFGSGTQLSVL.

V usage is TRBV5-1 and J usage is TRBJ2-1, with D possibly called TRBD1 or TRBD2 (6 bases each). Between the trimmed V and J ends, which lost 4 bases and 6 bases, there was a span of 17 bases. Germline CDR1 SGHRS, CDR2 YFSETQ. This CDR3 region has 15 residues. In nucleotides, the CDR3 is TGCGCCAGCAGCCCCGGGACATTCGGGAGCAATGAGCAGTTCTTC. Amino acid sequence: CASSPGTFGSNEQFF.

This chain connects TRBV18 to TRBJ2-7, with 9 positions matching TRBD2. Germline CDR1 and CDR2: KGHSH and LQKENI. V shed 1 base and J 2 bases; nucleotides not matched to a gene: 6. The CDR3 loop spans 16 amino acids. CDR3 DNA: TGTGCCAGCTCACCACGGTCTAGCGGGACTGCCTACGAGCAGTACTTC. As protein: CASSPRSSGTAYEQYF.

The chain employs TRBV2 and TRBJ2-1; possible D gene TRBD2, 5 bases. The CDR3 runs to 15 residues. V lost 6 bases, J lost 0 bases, and 12 bases lay in between. From germline, CDR1 is SNHLY and CDR2 FYNNEI. This CDR3 reads CASREQRSSYNEQFF. CDR3 coding DNA: TGTGCCAGCAGAGAACAGCGGTCCTCCTACAATGAGCAGTTCTTC.

The chain uses TRBV7-6 and TRBJ2-1, with D possibly TRBD2 on 6 matching bases. Per the germline V gene, CDR1 is SGHVS and CDR2 is FNYEAQ. CDR3 length: 17 residues. Trimming stripped 2 bases from V and 7 bases from J, with 21 bases between. The DNA of the CDR3 is TGTGCCAGCAGCTTAAGGGCCCGGGACTGGACCGGGAATGAGCAGTTCTTC. It specifies CASSLRARDWTGNEQFF.

The J gene is TRBJ1-1, the V gene TRBV28, with TRBD1 matching over 7 bases. This CDR3 has 17 amino acids. After removal of 5 bases from V and 4 bases from J, the junction contained 16 bases not matched to a gene. Germline V gives CDR1 MDHEN, CDR2 SYDVKM. The CDR3 nucleotides read TGTGCCAGCAGTGGGTGGATGGAGGGCAGGGGGAGCACTGAAGCTTTCTTT. Translating gives CASSGWMEGRGSTEAFF.

This chain connects TRBV7-3 to TRBJ2-1, with 8 bases aligning to TRBD1. Germline V gene lookup returns CDR1 SGHTA and CDR2 FQGTGA. Losses at the gene ends were 5 bases for V and 8 bases for J; bases not matched to a gene: 11. The CDR3 covers 15 residues. The CDR3 DNA sequence: TGTGCCAGCAGCCAGGGGGCACCGAGGGATCATGAGCAGTTCTTC. Translated, it gives CASSQGAPRDHEQFF. The full variable domain, in which reference TRBV7-3 and TRBJ2-1 provide the parts outside the CDR3, is GAGVSQTPSNKVTEKGKYVELRCDPISGHTALYWYRQSLGQGPEFLIYFQGTGAADDSGLPNDRFFAVRPEGSVSTLKIQRTERGDSAVYLCASSQGAPRDHEQFFGPGTRLTVL.

V is TRBV28 and J is TRBJ1-2, with D uncertain. This CDR3 has 13 residues. Germline lookup yields CDR1 MDHEN and CDR2 SYDVKM. The germline V and J ends were trimmed by 5 bases and 0 bases, with 7 bases remaining between them. This chain's CDR3 is CASSPIPNYGYTF. In DNA form, the CDR3 reads TGTGCCAGCAGTCCCATTCCTAACTATGGCTACACCTTC.